The sequence of this T cell receptor (beta chain) was determined in a study of CD8 T cells in Susac syndrome. RNA totalling about 0.45 to 1 ug underwent reverse transcription with random hexamers. Amplification of TCR beta CDR3 by immunoSEQ multiplex PCR spanned 54 Vbeta and 13 Jbeta. Each CDR3 protein gets one entry after TCRdb re-called the immunoSEQ multiplex PCR reads with MiXCR. The data contain some 150,000 distinct CDR3 sequences, nearly 97% of them singletons. Sequencing targeted TCR beta in blood CD8+ and CD4+ T cells. Negative isolation yielded CD8+ and CD4+ T cells; FACS enriched TEMRA cells. The sample holds one count of this clonotype. This CDR3 contains 13 residues. Germline V gene data show CDR1 as GTSNPN and CDR2 as SVGIG (reference sequence). Trimming cost V 5 bases and J 4 bases, with 14 bases left between them.

J is TRBJ1-1 and V is TRBV30; perhaps TRBD1 as D (5 bases). The sequenced material came from CD8+ T cells from PBMCs. The sequence was obtained from a human donor with multiple sclerosis. The CDR3 nucleotides read TGTGCCTGGCTCCCGCGGGGGATCACTGAAGCTTTCTTT. Its protein is CAWLPRGITEAFF. The whole variable domain, filled in from reference TRBV30 and TRBJ1-1, reads SQTIHQWPATLVQPVGSPLSLECTVEGTSNPNLYWYRQAAGRGLQLLFYSVGIGQISSEVPQNLSASRPQDRQFILSSKKLLLSDSGFYLCAWLPRGITEAFFGQGTRLTVV.